The clone carrying this T cell receptor beta chain turned up a few times. This sample is part of a study of blood T cells in healthy people across ages. The V end was cut by 4 bases, the J end by 8 bases, with 15 bases between. The CDR3 length is 14 residues. Germline loops: CDR1 MNHNY, CDR2 SVGAGI (reference sequence). PCR was performed a second time for roughly 7 to 12 cycles using a sample-barcoded 5' primer and a J-beta primer mix. From the 5' RACE reads, TCRdb called clonotypes with MiXCR, one entry per CDR3 protein. The sample yields under 2,000,000 distinct CDR3 sequences, 49% seen once. Sequencing input: blood. This TCR was sampled from a woman in her 40s in good health. The chain links TRBV6-6 to TRBJ2-1, with a tentative D call TRBD1 (6 bases). CDR3 sequence (DNA): TGTGCCAGCAGTTCCTCGGACAGAAGCGATGAGCAGTTCTTC. Protein: CASSSSDRSDEQFF.